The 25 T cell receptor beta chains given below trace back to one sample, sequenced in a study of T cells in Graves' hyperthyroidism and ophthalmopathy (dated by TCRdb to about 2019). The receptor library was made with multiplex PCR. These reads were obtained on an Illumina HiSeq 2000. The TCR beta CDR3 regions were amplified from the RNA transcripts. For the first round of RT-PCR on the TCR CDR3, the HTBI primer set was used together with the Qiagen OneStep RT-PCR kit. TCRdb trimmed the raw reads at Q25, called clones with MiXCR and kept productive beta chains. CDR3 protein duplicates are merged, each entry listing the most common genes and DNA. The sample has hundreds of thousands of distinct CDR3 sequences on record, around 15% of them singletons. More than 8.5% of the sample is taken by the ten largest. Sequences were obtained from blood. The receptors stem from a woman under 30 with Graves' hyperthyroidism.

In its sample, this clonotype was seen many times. As DNA, the CDR3 is TGTGCCAGCAGCATCGGGACAGGGAGGGGGAATGAGCAGTTCTTC. Translating it yields CASSIGTGRGNEQFF. The chain couples TRBV11-2 to TRBJ2-1, with 9 nucleotides matching TRBD1. Germline V gene lookup returns CDR1 SGHAT and CDR2 FQNNGV. Trimming removed 5 bases from V and 7 bases from J; junction bases left unmatched: 9. This CDR3 contains 15 residues.

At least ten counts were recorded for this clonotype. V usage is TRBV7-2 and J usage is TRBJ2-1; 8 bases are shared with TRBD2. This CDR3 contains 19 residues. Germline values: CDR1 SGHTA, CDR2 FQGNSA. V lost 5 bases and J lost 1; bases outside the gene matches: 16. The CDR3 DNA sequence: TGTGCCAGCAGCCCCAGCGGGAGTGGACGGGGTATTTCCTACAATGAGCAGTTCTTC. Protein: CASSPSGSGRGISYNEQFF. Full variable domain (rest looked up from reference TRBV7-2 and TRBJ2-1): GAGVSQSPSNKVTEKGKDVELRCDPISGHTALYWYRQSLGQGLEFLIYFQGNSAPDKSGLPSDRFSAERTGGSVSTLTIQRTQQEDSAVYLCASSPSGSGRGISYNEQFFGPGTRLTVL.

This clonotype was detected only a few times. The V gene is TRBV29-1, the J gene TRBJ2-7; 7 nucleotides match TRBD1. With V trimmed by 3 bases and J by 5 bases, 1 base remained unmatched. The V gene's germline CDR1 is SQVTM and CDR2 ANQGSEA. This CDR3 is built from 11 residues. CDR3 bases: TGCAGCGTTGACCAGGGGGACGAGCAGTACTTC. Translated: CSVDQGDEQYF.

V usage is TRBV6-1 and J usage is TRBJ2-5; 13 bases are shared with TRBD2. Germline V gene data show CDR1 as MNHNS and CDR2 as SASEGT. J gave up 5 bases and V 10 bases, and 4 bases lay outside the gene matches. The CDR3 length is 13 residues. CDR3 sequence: CATLTSGRETQYF. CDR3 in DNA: TGTGCCACCCTGACTAGCGGGAGGGAGACCCAGTACTTC.

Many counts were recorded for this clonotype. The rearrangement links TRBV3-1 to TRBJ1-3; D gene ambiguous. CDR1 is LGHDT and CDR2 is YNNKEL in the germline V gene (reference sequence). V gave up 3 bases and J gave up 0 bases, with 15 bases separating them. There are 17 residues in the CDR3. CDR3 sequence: CASSQGKRTGSGNTIYF. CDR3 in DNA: TGTGCCAGCAGCCAGGGAAAACGGACGGGCTCTGGAAACACCATATATTTT.

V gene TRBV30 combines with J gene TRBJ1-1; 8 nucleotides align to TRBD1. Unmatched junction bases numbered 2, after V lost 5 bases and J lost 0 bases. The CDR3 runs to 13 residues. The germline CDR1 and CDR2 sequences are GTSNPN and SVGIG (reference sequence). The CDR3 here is CAWQDRVNTEAFF. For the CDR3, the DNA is TGTGCCTGGCAGGACAGGGTGAACACTGAAGCTTTCTTT.

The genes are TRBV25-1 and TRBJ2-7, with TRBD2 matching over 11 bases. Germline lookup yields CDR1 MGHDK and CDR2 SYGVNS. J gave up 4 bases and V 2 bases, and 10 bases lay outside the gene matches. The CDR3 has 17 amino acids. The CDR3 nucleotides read TGTGCCAGCAGTGAAGCGTCAATAGCGGGAGGGATGTACGAGCAGTACTTC. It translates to CASSEASIAGGMYEQYF.

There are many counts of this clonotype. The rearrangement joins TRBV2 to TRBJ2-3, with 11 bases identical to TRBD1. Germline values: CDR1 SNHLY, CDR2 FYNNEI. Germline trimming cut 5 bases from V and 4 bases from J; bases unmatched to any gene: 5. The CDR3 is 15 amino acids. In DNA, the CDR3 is TGTGCCAGCAGTCGGACAGGGGGCCGATCAGATACGCAGTATTTT. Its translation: CASSRTGGRSDTQYF.

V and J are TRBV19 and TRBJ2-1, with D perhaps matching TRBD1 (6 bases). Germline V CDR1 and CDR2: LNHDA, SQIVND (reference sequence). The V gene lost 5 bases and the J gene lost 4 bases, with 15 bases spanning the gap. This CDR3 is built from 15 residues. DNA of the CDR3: TGTGCCAGTAGTCCAGCCAGGGGCGGGTACAATGAGCAGTTCTTC. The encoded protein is CASSPARGGYNEQFF.

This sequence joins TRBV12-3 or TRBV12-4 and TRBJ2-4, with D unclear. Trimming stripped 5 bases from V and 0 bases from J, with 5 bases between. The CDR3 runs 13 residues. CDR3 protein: CASSKLAKNIQYF. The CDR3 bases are TGTGCCAGCAGTAAGCTAGCCAAAAACATTCAGTACTTC.

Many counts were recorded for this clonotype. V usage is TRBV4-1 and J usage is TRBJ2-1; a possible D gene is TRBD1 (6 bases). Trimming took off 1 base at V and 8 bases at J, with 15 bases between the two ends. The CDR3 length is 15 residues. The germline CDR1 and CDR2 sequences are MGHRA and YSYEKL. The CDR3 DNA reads TGCGCCAGCAGCCAAGTAGTCCAGGGGTGGTATGAGCAGTTCTTC. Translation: CASSQVVQGWYEQFF.

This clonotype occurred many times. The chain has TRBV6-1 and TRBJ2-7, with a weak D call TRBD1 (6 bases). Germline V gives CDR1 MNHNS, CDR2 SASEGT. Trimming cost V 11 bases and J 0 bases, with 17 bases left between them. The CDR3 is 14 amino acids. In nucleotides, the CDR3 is TGTGCCCTAGGTTCAGGGGATAGCTCCTACGAGCAGTACTTC. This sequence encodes CALGSGDSSYEQYF.

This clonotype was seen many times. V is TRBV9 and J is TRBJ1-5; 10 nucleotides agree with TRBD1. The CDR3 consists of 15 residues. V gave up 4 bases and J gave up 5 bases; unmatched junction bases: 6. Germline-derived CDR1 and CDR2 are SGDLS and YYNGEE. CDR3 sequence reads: CASSTSGTGDQPQHF. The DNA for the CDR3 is TGTGCCAGCAGCACCTCCGGGACAGGGGATCAGCCCCAGCATTTT.

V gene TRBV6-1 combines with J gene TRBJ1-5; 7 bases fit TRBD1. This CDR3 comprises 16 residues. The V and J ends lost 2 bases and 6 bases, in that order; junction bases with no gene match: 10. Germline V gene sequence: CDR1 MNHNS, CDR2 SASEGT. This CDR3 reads CASSEPRAGGRQPQHF. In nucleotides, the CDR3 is TGTGCCAGCAGTGAACCCAGAGCAGGGGGACGTCAGCCCCAGCATTTT.

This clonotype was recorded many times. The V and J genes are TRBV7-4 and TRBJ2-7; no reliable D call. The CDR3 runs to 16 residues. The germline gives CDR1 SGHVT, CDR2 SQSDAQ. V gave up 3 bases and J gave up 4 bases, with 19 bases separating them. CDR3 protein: CASSLPSAGPQYEQYF. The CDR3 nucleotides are TGTGCCAGCAGCTTGCCCTCTGCAGGCCCTCAATACGAGCAGTACTTC.

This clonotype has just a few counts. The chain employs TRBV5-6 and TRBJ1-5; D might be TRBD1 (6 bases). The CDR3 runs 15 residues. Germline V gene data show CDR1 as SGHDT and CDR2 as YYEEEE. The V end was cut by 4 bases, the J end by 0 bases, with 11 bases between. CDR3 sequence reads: CASSRDKYSNQPQHF. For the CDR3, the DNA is TGTGCCAGCAGCCGGGACAAATATAGCAATCAGCCCCAGCATTTT.

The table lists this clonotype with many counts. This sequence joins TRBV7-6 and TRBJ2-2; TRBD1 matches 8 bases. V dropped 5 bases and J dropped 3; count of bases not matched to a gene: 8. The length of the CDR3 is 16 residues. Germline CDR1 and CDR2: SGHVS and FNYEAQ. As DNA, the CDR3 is TGTGCCAGCAGCCAAGGACAGGGTTTGGACACCGGGGAGCTGTTTTTT. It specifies CASSQGQGLDTGELFF.

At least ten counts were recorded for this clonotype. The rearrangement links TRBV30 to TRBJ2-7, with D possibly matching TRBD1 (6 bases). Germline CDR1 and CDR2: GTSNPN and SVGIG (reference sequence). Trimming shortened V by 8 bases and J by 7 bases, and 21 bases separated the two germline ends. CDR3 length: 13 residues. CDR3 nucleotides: TGTGCCACAATGATTACAGGGACGCGAGAGCAGTACTTC. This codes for CATMITGTREQYF.

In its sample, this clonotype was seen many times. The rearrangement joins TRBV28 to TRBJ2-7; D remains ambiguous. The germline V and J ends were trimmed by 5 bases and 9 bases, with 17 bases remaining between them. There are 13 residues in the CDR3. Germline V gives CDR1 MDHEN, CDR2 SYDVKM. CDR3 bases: TGTGCCAGCAGTCCCCCCATGGCCCGTTGGCAGTACTTC. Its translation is CASSPPMARWQYF.

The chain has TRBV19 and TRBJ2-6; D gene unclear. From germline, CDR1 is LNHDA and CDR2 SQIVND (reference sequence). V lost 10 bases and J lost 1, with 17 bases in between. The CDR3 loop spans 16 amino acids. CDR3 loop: CATMLSGTSGANVLTF. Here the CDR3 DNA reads TGTGCCACTATGTTATCAGGAACATCTGGGGCCAACGTCCTGACTTTC.

CDR3 in DNA: TGTGCCAGCAGCCAAACTAGCGGGACGAGCTCCTACGAGCAGTACTTC. Protein product: CASSQTSGTSSYEQYF. The V call is TRBV7-9, the J call TRBJ2-7, with 10 bases fitting TRBD2. The CDR3 contains 16 residues. Losses at the gene ends were 5 bases for V and 0 bases for J; bases not matched to a gene: 7. CDR1 is SEHNR and CDR2 is FQNEAQ in the germline V gene (reference sequence).

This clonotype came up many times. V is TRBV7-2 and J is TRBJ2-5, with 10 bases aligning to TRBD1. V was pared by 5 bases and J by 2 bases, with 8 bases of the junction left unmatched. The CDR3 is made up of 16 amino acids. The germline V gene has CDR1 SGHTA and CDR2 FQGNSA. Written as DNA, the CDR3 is TGTGCCAGCAGCCGATGGGGACAGGGGAATCAAGAGACCCAGTACTTC. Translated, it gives CASSRWGQGNQETQYF.

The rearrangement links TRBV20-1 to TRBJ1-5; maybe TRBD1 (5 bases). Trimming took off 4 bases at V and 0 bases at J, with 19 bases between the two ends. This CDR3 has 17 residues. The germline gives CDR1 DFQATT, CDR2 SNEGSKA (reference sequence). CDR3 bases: TGCAGTGCTAAGGTTTTTTTGGTGGGGGATAGCAATCAGCCCCAGCATTTT. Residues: CSAKVFLVGDSNQPQHF.

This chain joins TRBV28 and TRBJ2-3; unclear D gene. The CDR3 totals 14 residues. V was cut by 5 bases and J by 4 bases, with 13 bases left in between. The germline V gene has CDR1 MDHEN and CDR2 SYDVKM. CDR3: CASSRPPPSDTQYF. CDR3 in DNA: TGTGCCAGCAGTAGGCCCCCTCCATCAGATACGCAGTATTTT.

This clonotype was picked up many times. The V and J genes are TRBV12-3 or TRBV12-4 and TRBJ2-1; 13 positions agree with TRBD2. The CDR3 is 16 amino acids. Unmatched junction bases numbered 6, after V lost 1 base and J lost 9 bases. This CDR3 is CASSLGLAGGYGEQFF. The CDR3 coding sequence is TGTGCCAGCAGTTTAGGACTAGCGGGAGGTTATGGTGAGCAGTTCTTC.